This TCR beta chain comes out of a study of T cell repertoires in cytomegalovirus infection (dated by TCRdb to about 2019). Turning to the overall study: Donor HLA type was relevant to the analysis, because carriage of CMV infection together with the matching HLA type was indicated by public TCR beta signatures. The research as a whole found: In the ex vivo response, HLA-C-restricted CMV-specific TCR beta clonotypes were dominant, and in two of eight donors the single most frequent clonotype came from this HLA-C-restricted group. Cumulative frequency of public TCR beta family members discriminated carriers of CMV infection plus the relevant HLA type in this cohort and an independent approximately 370-donor cohort.

Sequencing was carried out with an Illumina HiSeq 1500. TCRdb reanalyzed the raw reads on its own, using fastp at Q25 for trimming and MiXCR for clone calling, and kept in-frame beta chains. CDR3 protein duplicates are merged, each entry listing the most common genes and DNA. Here the sample has about 740,000 distinct CDR3 sequences; 35% occur a single time. The ten largest clones capture 2.8% of the sample. The table lists this clonotype with a few counts. No cognate antigen has been identified for it. Base qualities were left out, and no much larger clone turns up one base away. Trimming removed 7 bases from V and 4 bases from J; the gene matches leave 5 bases unexplained. From its cysteine to its phenylalanine, the CDR3 spans 14 amino acids. This entry keeps only the CDR3 DNA: 42 bases, framed from base 1. For CDR1 and CDR2, the germline V gene lists MNHNS and SASEGT.

The V and J segments used are TRBV6-1 and TRBJ2-1, and 9 junctional nucleotides match TRBD2. Sequenced: PBMCs. The clonotype comes from a human donor in good health (CMV status not recorded). Some clones in this sample may be carry-over from other donors' samples. The CDR3 reads CASNIAGEYNEQFF. The DNA reads TGTGCCAGCAACATAGCGGGGGAGTACAATGAGCAGTTCTTC.